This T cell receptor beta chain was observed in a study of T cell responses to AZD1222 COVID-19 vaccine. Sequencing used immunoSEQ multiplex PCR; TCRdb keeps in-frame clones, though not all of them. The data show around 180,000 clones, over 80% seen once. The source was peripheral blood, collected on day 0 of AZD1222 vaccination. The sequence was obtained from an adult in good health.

The CDR3 DNA is TGCAGTGCTAAGGGGAACACTGAAGCTTTCTTT. Its translation is CSAKGNTEAFF. The chain has TRBV20-1 and TRBJ1-1, with no clear D. CDR1 is DFQATT, CDR2 SNEGSKA, per germline (reference sequence). The CDR3 has 11 residues. Trimming removed 4 bases at V and 1 base at J, with 4 bases between.